The 12 T cell receptor beta chains listed next were all sequenced from one sample in a study of cytomegalovirus exposure and HLA in healthy donors. Method: immunoSEQ multiplex PCR; TCRdb's copy keeps in-frame clones and lacks some. The sample contains more than 300,000 clones, about nine tenths of which appear only once. Sequences were obtained from PBMCs. The receptors stem from a woman aged 18-29 years in good health and CMV-seronegative.

The chain is built from TRBV5-1 and TRBJ2-3; D may be TRBD1 (6 bases). Germline V gene data show CDR1 as SGHRS and CDR2 as YFSETQ. The V and J ends lost 7 bases and 4 bases respectively, with 22 bases between them. The CDR3 covers 16 residues. The CDR3 DNA is TGCGCCAGCCATCCCCAAGGGGGAACATACGCAGATACGCAGTATTTT. This encodes CASHPQGGTYADTQYF.

The rearrangement links TRBV6-5 to TRBJ2-1; 12 positions agree with TRBD1. Germline-derived CDR1 and CDR2 are MNHEY and SVGAGI. This CDR3 contains 14 residues. Germline trimming cut 5 bases from V and 9 bases from J; bases unmatched to any gene: 5. CDR3 sequence reads: CASSPGQGAGEQFF. CDR3 nucleotides: TGTGCCAGCAGTCCGGGACAGGGGGCCGGTGAGCAGTTCTTC.

The gene calls are TRBV28 and TRBJ2-7; D is perhaps TRBD2 (6 bases). Germline V gene data show CDR1 as MDHEN and CDR2 as SYDVKM. CDR3 size: 13 residues. The V end was cut by 5 bases, the J end by 5 bases, with 13 bases between. Here the CDR3 DNA reads TGTGCCAGCAGTCGGAGGGCCCCCCACGAGCAGTACTTC. This sequence encodes CASSRRAPHEQYF.

The CDR3 region is CSFYRDLGETQYF. The CDR3 nucleotides read TGCAGCTTTTACAGGGACCTCGGGGAGACCCAGTACTTC. This chain uses TRBV29-1 with TRBJ2-5, with D possibly matching TRBD1 (6 bases). Trimming removed 8 bases from V and 5 bases from J, with 18 bases in between. The V gene's germline CDR1 is SQVTM and CDR2 ANQGSEA. The CDR3 runs 13 residues.

This clone was seen a single time. The chain carries TRBV5-1 and TRBJ2-1; D not resolved. Germline V lookup: CDR1 SGHRS, CDR2 YFSETQ. The ends were cut back, 3 bases at V and 5 bases at J, with 9 bases in the middle. The CDR3 has 13 residues. The CDR3 here is CASSSDLNNEQFF. DNA for the CDR3: TGCGCCAGCAGCTCCGACTTGAACAATGAGCAGTTCTTC. Full variable domain (missing parts from reference TRBV5-1 and TRBJ2-1): KAGVTQTPRYLIKTRGQQVTLSCSPISGHRSVSWYQQTPGQGLQFLFEYFSETQRNKGNFPGRFSGRQFSNSRSEMNVSTLELGDSALYLCASSSDLNNEQFFGPGTRLTVL.

V usage is TRBV6-5 and J usage is TRBJ2-7, with 8 bases fitting TRBD1. Germline CDR1 is MNHEY and CDR2 is SVGAGI. The CDR3 extends over 16 amino acids. J was trimmed by 2 bases and V by 3 bases; bases with no gene match: 9. The CDR3 DNA is TGTGCCAGCAGTTATACAGGAGGGACAGGAACCTACGAGCAGTACTTC. This translates into CASSYTGGTGTYEQYF.

The chain combines TRBV5-4 with TRBJ1-1; D is uncertain. The V gene lost 1 base and the J gene lost 1 base, with 8 bases spanning the gap. The CDR3 length is 14 residues. Looked up from germline, CDR1 is SGHNT and CDR2 is YYREEE (reference sequence). The CDR3 DNA sequence: TGTGCCAGCAGCTTGAACGGTCCGAACACTGAAGCTTTCTTT. Translating it yields CASSLNGPNTEAFF.

This clone was observed a single time. The rearrangement joins TRBV5-4 to TRBJ1-2; 10 nucleotides agree with TRBD1. V shed 2 bases, J shed 6 bases, and the junction held 7 bases outside the gene matches. Germline CDR1 SGHNT, CDR2 YYREEE (reference sequence). The CDR3 loop spans 15 amino acids. Written as DNA, the CDR3 is TGTGCCAGCAGCTTTAAGACAGGGGGCCCTGATGGCTACACCTTC. Protein product: CASSFKTGGPDGYTF.

The V and J genes are TRBV28 and TRBJ2-7; 7 bases match TRBD2. Germline-derived CDR1 and CDR2 are MDHEN and SYDVKM. This CDR3 is 13 amino acids long. With V trimmed by 8 bases and J by 0 bases, 4 bases remained unmatched. This CDR3 reads CASRSGGSYEQYF. The CDR3 DNA is TGTGCCAGCCGTTCGGGGGGCTCCTACGAGCAGTACTTC.

The V and J genes are TRBV7-9 and TRBJ2-7; 9 bases map to TRBD2. The V gene end was trimmed by 5 bases and the J gene end by 6 bases; junction bases not matched to a gene: 14. CDR3 size: 16 residues. CDR1 SEHNR and CDR2 FQNEAQ come from the germline V gene (reference sequence). The CDR3 is CASSPERIAGAGEQYF. The CDR3, as DNA: TGTGCCAGCAGCCCAGAGAGGATAGCGGGGGCCGGCGAGCAGTACTTC.

J is TRBJ2-3 and V is TRBV2; 8 nucleotides line up with TRBD2. This CDR3 comprises 18 residues. V was pared by 2 bases and J by 2 bases, with 12 bases of the junction left unmatched. Per germline, CDR1 SNHLY and CDR2 FYNNEI. The CDR3 sequence is CASSEFGGGGINTDTQYF. CDR3 bases: TGTGCCAGCAGTGAATTCGGTGGCGGGGGGATAAACACAGATACGCAGTATTTT.

V usage is TRBV11-2 and J usage is TRBJ1-2, with 8 bases fitting TRBD1. The trim removed 0 bases at V and 8 bases at J, leaving 5 bases unmatched. Per the germline V gene, CDR1 is SGHAT and CDR2 is FQNNGV. There are 14 residues in the CDR3. The CDR3 sequence: CASSLDRGPIGYTF. As DNA, the CDR3 is TGTGCCAGCAGCTTAGACAGGGGGCCGATCGGCTACACCTTC.